Given below is one T cell receptor (beta chain) in context. The ends lost 3 bases at V and 9 bases at J; junction bases unmatched: 3. Per the germline V gene, CDR1 is LNHDA and CDR2 is SQIVND (reference sequence). The CDR3 sequence is 15 residues long. The assay was immunoSEQ multiplex PCR, and TCRdb's table has in-frame clones only and misses some. This sample has around 80,000 clones, with around 80% found just once. This entry belongs to a study of OX40 agonist ivuxolimab in advanced cancers. The starting material was CD4+ or CD8+ T cells sorted from blood, obtained in a trial of the OX40 agonist ivuxolimab. The receptor's source is an adult with an advanced solid tumor such as melanoma, head and neck, liver or kidney cancer. The chain recombines TRBV19 with TRBJ2-1, with 15 positions matching TRBD2. DNA of the CDR3: TGTGCCAGTAGTATGAGGACTAGCGGGAGGGGTGAGCAGTTCTTC. This translates into CASSMRTSGRGEQFF.